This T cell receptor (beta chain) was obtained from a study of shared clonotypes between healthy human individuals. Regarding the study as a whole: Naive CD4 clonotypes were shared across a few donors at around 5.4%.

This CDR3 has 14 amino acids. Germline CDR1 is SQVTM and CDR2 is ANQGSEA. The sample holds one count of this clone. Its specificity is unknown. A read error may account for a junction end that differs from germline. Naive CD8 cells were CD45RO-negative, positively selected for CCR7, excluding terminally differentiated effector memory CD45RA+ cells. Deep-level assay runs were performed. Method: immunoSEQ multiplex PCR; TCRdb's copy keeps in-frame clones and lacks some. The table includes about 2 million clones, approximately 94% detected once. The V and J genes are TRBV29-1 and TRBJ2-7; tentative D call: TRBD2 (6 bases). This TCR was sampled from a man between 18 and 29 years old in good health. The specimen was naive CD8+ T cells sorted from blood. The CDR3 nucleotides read TGCAGCGTGGAAGGGACGGAGGGTTACTACGAGCAGTACTTC. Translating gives CSVEGTEGYYEQYF.